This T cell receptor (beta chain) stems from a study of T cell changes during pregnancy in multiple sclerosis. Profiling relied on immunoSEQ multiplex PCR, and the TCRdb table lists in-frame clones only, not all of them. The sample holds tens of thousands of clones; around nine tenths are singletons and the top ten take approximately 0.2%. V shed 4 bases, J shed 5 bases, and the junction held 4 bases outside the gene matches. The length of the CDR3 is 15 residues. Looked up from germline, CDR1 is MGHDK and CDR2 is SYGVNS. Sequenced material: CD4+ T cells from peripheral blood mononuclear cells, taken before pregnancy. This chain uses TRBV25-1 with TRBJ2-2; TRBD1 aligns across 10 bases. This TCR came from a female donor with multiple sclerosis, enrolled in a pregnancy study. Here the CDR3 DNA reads TGTGCCAGCAGTGCCCGGACAGGGGGGACCGGGGAGCTGTTTTTT. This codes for CASSARTGGTGELFF. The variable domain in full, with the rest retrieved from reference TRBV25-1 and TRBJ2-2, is EADIYQTPRYLVIGTGKKITLECSQTMGHDKMYWYQQDPGMELHLIHYSYGVNSTEKGDLSSESTVSRIRTEHFPLTLESARPSHTSQYLCASSARTGGTGELFFGEGSRLTVL.